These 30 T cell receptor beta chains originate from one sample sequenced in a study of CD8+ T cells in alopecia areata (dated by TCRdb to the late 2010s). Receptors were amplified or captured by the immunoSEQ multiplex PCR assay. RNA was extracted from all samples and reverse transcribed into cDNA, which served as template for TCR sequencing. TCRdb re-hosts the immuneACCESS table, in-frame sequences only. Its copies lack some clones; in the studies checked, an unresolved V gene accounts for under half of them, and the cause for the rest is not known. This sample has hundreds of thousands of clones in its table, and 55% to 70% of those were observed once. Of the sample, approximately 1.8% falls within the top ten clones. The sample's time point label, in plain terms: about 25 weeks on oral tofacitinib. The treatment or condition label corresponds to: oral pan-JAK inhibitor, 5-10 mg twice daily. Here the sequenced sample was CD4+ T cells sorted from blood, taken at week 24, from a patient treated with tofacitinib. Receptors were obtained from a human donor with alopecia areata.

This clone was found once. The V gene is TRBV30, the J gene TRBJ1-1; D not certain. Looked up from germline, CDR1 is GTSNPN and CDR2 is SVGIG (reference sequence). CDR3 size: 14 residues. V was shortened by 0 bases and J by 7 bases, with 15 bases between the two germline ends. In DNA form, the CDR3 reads TGTGCCTGGAGTGTCGACGCCAGCCGTTTTGAAGCTTTCTTT. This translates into CAWSVDASRFEAFF.

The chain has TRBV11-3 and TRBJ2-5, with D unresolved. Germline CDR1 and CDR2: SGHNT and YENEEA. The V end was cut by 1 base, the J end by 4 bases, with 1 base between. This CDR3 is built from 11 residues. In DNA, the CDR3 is TGTGCCAGCAGCTTAGCAGAGACCCAGTACTTC. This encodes CASSLAETQYF.

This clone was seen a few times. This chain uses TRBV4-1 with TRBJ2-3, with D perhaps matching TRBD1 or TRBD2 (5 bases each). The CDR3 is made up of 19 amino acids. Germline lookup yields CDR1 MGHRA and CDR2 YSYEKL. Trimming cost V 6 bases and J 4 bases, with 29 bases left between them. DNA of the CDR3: TGCGCCAGCAGTCCTACCGTACTCTCCGGGGCCTATGTACCAGATACGCAGTATTTT. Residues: CASSPTVLSGAYVPDTQYF.

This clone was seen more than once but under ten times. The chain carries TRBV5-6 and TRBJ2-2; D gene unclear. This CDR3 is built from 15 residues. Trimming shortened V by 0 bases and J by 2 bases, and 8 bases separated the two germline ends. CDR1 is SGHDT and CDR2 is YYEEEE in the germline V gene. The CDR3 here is CASSLVHGNTGELFF. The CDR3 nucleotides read TGTGCCAGCAGCTTGGTCCACGGAAACACCGGGGAGCTGTTTTTT.

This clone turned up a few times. The CDR3 region is CAIRDLAGGQETQYF. As DNA, the CDR3 is TGTGCCATCAGAGACCTAGCGGGGGGCCAAGAGACCCAGTACTTC. The chain combines TRBV10-3 with TRBJ2-5, with 11 bases that match TRBD2. Trimming cost V 6 bases and J 1 base; bases outside gene matches: 4. There are 15 residues in the CDR3. Looked up from germline, CDR1 is ENHRY and CDR2 is SYGVKD.

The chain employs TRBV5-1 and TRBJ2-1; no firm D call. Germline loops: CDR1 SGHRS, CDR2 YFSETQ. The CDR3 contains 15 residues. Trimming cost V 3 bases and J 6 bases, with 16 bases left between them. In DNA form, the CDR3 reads TGCGCCAGCAGCTATTCTAACACCGGCCGCAATGAGCAGTTCTTC. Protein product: CASSYSNTGRNEQFF.

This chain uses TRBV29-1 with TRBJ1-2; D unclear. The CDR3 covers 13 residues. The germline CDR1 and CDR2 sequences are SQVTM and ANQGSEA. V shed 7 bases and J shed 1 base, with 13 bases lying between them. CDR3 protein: CSAADRDNYGYTF. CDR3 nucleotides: TGCAGCGCCGCGGACCGAGATAACTATGGCTACACCTTC.

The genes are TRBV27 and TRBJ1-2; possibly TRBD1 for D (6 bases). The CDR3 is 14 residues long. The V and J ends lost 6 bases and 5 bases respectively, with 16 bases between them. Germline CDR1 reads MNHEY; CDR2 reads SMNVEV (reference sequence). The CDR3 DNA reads TGTGCCAGCAGCCGGGGGCGTACAGTATATGGCTACACCTTC. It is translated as CASSRGRTVYGYTF.

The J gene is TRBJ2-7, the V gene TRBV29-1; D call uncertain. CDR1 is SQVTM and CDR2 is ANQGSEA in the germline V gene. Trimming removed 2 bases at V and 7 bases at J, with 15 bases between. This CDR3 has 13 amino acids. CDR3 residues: CSVERIKVSEQYF. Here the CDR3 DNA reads TGCAGCGTTGAACGTATTAAGGTCTCAGAGCAGTACTTC.

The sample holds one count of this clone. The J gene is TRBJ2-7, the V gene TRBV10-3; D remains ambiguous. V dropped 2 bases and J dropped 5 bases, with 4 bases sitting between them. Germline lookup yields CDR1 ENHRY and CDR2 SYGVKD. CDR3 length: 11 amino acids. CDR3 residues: CAISEGDEQYF. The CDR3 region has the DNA TGTGCCATCAGTGAGGGTGACGAGCAGTACTTC.

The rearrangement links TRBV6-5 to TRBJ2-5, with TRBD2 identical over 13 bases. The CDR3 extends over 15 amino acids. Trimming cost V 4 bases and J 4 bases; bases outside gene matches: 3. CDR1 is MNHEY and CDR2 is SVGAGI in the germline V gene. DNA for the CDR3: TGTGCCAGCAGTTCCCGACTAGCGGGGGGAGAGACCCAGTACTTC. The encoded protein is CASSSRLAGGETQYF.

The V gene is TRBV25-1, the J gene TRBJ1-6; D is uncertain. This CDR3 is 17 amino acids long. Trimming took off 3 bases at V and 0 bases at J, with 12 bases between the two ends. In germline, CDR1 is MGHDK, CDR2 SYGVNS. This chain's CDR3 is CASSDRGGSSYNSPLHF. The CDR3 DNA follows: TGTGCCAGCAGTGATCGGGGAGGGAGCTCCTATAATTCACCCCTCCACTTT.

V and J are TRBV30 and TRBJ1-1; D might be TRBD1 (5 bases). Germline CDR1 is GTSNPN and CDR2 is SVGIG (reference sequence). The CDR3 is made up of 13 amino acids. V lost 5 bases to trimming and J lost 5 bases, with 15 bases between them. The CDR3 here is CAWGRQQGTEAFF. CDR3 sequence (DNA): TGTGCCTGGGGCCGACAGCAAGGGACTGAAGCTTTCTTT.

CDR3 in DNA: TGCGCCAGCAGCCAACGCAGCTCCTATAATTCACCCCTCCACTTT. Its translation is CASSQRSSYNSPLHF. The chain recombines TRBV4-1 with TRBJ1-6; D is uncertain. Germline CDR1 and CDR2: MGHRA and YSYEKL. The germline V and J ends were trimmed by 2 bases and 0 bases, with 5 bases remaining between them. This CDR3 comprises 15 residues.

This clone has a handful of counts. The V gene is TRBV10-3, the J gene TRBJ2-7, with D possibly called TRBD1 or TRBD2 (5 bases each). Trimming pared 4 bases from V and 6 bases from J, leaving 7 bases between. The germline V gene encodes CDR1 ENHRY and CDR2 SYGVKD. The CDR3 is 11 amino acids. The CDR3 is CAISAGAEQYF. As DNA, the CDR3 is TGTGCCATCAGTGCCGGGGCCGAGCAGTACTTC.

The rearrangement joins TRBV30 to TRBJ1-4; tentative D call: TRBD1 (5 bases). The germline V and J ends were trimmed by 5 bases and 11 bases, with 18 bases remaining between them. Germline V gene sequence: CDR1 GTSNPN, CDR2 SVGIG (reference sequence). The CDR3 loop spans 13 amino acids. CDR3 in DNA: TGTGCCTGGGCCCTCCGGGACTCCGGGAAACTGTTTTTT. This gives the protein CAWALRDSGKLFF.

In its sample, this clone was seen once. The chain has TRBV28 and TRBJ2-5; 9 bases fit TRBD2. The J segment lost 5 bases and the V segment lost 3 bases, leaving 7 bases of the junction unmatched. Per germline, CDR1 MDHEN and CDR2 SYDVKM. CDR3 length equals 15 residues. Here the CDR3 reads CASSFGSSGVETQYF. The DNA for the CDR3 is TGTGCCAGCAGTTTTGGGTCTAGCGGGGTGGAGACCCAGTACTTC.

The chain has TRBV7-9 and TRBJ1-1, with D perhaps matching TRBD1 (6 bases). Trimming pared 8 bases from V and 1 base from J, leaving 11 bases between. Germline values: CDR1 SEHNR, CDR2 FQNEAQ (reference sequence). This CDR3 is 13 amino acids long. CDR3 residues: CASHRQENTEAFF. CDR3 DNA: TGTGCCAGCCATCGACAGGAGAACACTGAAGCTTTCTTT.

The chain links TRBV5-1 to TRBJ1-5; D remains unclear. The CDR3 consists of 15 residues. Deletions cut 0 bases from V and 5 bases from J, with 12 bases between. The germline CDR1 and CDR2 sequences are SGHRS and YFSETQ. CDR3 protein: CASSLESGSYQPQHF. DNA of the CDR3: TGCGCCAGCAGCTTGGAGTCAGGCAGTTATCAGCCCCAGCATTTT.

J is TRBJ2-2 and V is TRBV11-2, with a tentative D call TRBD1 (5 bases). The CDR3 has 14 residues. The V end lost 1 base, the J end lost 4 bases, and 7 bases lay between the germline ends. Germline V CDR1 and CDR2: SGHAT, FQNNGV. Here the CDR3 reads CASSLGTITGELFF. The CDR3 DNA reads TGTGCCAGCAGCTTAGGGACAATCACCGGGGAGCTGTTTTTT.

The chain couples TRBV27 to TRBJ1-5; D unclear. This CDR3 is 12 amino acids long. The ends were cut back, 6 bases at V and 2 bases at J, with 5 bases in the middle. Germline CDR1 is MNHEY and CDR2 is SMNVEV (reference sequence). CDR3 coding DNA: TGTGCCAGCAGGAGGGGCAATCAGCCCCAGCATTTT. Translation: CASRRGNQPQHF.

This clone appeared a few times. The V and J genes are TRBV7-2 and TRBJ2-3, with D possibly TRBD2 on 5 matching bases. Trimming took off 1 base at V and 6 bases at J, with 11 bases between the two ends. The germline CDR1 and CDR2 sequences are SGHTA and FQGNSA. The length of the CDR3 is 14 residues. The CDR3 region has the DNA TGTGCCAGCAGCTTAGGGACTGGGCTGGATACGCAGTATTTT. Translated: CASSLGTGLDTQYF.

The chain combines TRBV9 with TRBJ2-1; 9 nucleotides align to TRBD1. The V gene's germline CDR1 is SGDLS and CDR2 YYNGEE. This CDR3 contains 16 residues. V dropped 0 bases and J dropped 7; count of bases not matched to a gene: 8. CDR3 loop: CASSVVPGQGRNEQFF. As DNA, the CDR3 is TGTGCCAGCAGCGTAGTTCCAGGACAGGGGCGGAATGAGCAGTTCTTC.

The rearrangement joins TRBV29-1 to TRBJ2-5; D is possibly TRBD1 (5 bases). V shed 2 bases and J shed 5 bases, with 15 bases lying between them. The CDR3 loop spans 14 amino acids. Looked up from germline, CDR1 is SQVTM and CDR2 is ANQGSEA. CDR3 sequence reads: CSVEQGRAWETQYF. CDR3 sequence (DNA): TGCAGCGTTGAACAAGGCAGGGCGTGGGAGACCCAGTACTTC. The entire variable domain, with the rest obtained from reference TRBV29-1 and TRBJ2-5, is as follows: SAVISQKPSRDICQRGTSLTIQCQVDSQVTMMFWYRQQPGQSLTLIATANQGSEATYESGFVIDKFPISRPNLTFSTLTVSNMSPEDSSIYLCSVEQGRAWETQYFGPGTRLLVL.

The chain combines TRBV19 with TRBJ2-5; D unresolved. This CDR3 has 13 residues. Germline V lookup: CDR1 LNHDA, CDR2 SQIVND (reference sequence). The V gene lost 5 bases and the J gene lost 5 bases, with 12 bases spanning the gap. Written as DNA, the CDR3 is TGTGCCAGTAGTGGGCACCCCACGGAGACCCAGTACTTC. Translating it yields CASSGHPTETQYF.

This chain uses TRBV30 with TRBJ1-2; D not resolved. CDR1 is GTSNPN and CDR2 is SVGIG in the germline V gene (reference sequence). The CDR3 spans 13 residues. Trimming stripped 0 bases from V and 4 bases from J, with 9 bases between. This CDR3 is CAWSVSGLYGYTF. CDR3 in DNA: TGTGCCTGGAGTGTAAGCGGGCTCTATGGCTACACCTTC. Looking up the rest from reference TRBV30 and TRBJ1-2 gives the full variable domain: SQTIHQWPATLVQPVGSPLSLECTVEGTSNPNLYWYRQAAGRGLQLLFYSVGIGQISSEVPQNLSASRPQDRQFILSSKKLLLSDSGFYLCAWSVSGLYGYTFGSGTRLTVV.

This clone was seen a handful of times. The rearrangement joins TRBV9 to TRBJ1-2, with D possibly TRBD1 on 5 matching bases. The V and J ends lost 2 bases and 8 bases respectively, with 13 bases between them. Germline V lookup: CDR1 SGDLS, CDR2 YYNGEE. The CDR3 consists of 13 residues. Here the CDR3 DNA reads TGTGCCAGCAGCGTTCCGGGATCAGGGGGCTACACCTTC. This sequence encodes CASSVPGSGGYTF. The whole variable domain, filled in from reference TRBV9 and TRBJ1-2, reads DSGVTQTPKHLITATGQRVTLRCSPRSGDLSVYWYQQSLDQGLQFLIQYYNGEERAKGNILERFSAQQFPDLHSELNLSSLELGDSALYFCASSVPGSGGYTFGSGTRLTVV.

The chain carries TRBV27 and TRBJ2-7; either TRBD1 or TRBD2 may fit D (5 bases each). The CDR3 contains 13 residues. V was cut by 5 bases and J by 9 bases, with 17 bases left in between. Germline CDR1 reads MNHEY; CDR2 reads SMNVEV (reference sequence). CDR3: CASSPLPAGGQYF. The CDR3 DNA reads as TGTGCCAGCAGTCCCCTTCCTGCTGGGGGGCAGTACTTC.

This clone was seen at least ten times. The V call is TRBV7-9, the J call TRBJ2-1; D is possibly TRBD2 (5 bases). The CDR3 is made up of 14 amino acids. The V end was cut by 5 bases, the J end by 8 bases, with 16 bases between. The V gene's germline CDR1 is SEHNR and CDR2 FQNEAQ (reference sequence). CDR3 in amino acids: CASSPRRGGYEQFF. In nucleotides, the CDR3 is TGTGCCAGCAGCCCCCGTAGAGGAGGATATGAGCAGTTCTTC.

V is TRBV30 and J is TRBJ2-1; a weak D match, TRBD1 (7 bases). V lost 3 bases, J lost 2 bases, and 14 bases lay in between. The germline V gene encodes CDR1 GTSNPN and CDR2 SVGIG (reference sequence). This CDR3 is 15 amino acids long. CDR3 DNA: TGTGCCTGGAGCGTCGGCGGGACAGCCTACAATGAGCAGTTCTTC. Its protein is CAWSVGGTAYNEQFF.